This TCR beta chain stems from a study of radiotherapy plus CTLA-4 blockade in lung cancer. Study context: Across the patients, objective responses occurred in approximately 18%, and disease control in roughly 31%. The study's findings and limits: Tumor-origin TCR clones grew in blood after radiotherapy plus ipilimumab.

CDR1 and CDR2 from the germline V gene are SGHTA and FQGNSA. CDR3 length equals 14 residues. V lost 1 base, J lost 8 bases, and 7 bases stayed unmatched. To note about this clone: Its antigen is unknown.

Sequenced by immunoSEQ multiplex PCR; TCRdb stores in-frame clones only, minus some. This repertoire shows 85,000 to 90,000 clones, 72% found once; its top ten account for over 11%. The V and J genes are TRBV7-2 and TRBJ1-2; 7 nucleotides line up with TRBD1. This specimen consisted of peripheral blood, obtained from a patient treated with radiotherapy plus ipilimumab. This clonotype was obtained from a human donor with non-small cell lung cancer that progressed on radiotherapy plus ipilimumab. The CDR3 spells CASSLGVTGLGYTF. The CDR3 DNA is TGTGCCAGCAGCTTAGGAGTGACAGGGCTGGGCTACACCTTC.